This T cell receptor beta chain is from a study of response to subunit inactivated influenza vaccine. Overall study findings and caveats: The authors suggested that every seasonal influenza vaccination recruits few new T cells.

This clonotype showed up just once. Antigen unknown. TCRdb analysed the RT-PCR reads with MiXCR anew, one entry per CDR3 protein. This sample yields over 650,000 distinct CDR3 sequences, of which less than 20% are seen a single time; approximately 11% belongs to the top ten. The V gene's germline CDR1 is DFQATT and CDR2 SNEGSKA (reference sequence). The V end was cut by 4 bases, the J end by 3 bases, with 9 bases between. This CDR3 has 13 amino acids. Source: PBMCs from blood, taken 4 to 6 days after vaccination. This TCR came from a man aged 45-65 years who received an inactivated influenza vaccine. The rearrangement uses TRBV20-1 and TRBJ2-2; D is perhaps TRBD1 (5 bases). The CDR3, as DNA: TGCAGTGCTACAAGACAGTACACCGGGGAGCTGTTTTTT. Its protein is CSATRQYTGELFF.